The 29 T cell receptor beta chains below all came from one sample that was sequenced in a study of cytomegalovirus exposure and HLA in healthy donors. PCR amplification relied on 60 Vbeta primers (plus 13 Jbeta primers). Sequenced by immunoSEQ multiplex PCR; TCRdb stores in-frame clones only, minus some. The sample records 200,000 to 250,000 clones, over 70% being singletons. The sample taken for sequencing was PBMCs. These receptors were obtained from a woman between 55 and 75 years old in good health and CMV-seropositive.

The rearrangement joins TRBV4-1 to TRBJ2-2, with D possibly TRBD2 on 7 matching bases. Trimming removed 3 bases from V and 2 bases from J, with 16 bases in between. This CDR3 region has 17 residues. The germline CDR1 and CDR2 sequences are MGHRA and YSYEKL. The chain's CDR3 is CASSHGRGGGNTGELFF. CDR3 in DNA: TGCGCCAGCAGCCACGGCAGAGGGGGGGGTAACACCGGGGAGCTGTTTTTT.

The genes are TRBV10-2 and TRBJ2-7; a possible D gene is TRBD1 (5 bases). CDR3 length equals 15 residues. The germline CDR1 and CDR2 sequences are WSHSY and SAAADI. Trimming shortened V by 8 bases and J by 2 bases, and 19 bases separated the two germline ends. The CDR3 is CASSVYRGSTYEQYF. CDR3 nucleotides: TGCGCCAGCTCAGTGTATAGGGGCAGTACCTACGAGCAGTACTTC.

The chain joins TRBV4-1 to TRBJ1-1, with 7 bases lining up with TRBD1. The CDR3 totals 14 residues. J gave up 3 bases and V 3 bases, and 4 bases lay outside the gene matches. CDR1 and CDR2 (germline): MGHRA, YSYEKL. The CDR3 here is CASSHVDRDTEAFF. The CDR3 region has the DNA TGCGCCAGCAGCCACGTCGACAGGGACACTGAAGCTTTCTTT.

The J gene is TRBJ1-1, the V gene TRBV2; D is ambiguous. V shed 7 bases and J shed 6 bases, with 9 bases lying between them. The length of the CDR3 is 11 residues. The germline CDR1 and CDR2 sequences are SNHLY and FYNNEI. The CDR3 bases are TGTGCCAGCACTTTAGAGTCTGAAGCTTTCTTT. Translating it yields CASTLESEAFF. The full variable domain, in which reference TRBV2 and TRBJ1-1 provide the parts outside the CDR3, is EPEVTQTPSHQVTQMGQEVILRCVPISNHLYFYWYRQILGQKVEFLVSFYNNEISEKSEIFDDQFSVERPDGSNFTLKIRSTKLEDSAMYFCASTLESEAFFGQGTRLTVV.

Note on this clone: This specimen includes other DNA sequences encoding the same CDR3. The chain uses TRBV30 and TRBJ1-2; D may be TRBD1 (6 bases). CDR3 size: 12 residues. Trimming removed 2 bases from V and 3 bases from J, with 7 bases in between. Germline CDR1 reads GTSNPN; CDR2 reads SVGIG (reference sequence). The CDR3 here is CAWSPGDYGYTF. Here the CDR3 DNA reads TGTGCCTGGAGTCCAGGGGACTATGGCTACACCTTC.

The chain employs TRBV29-1 and TRBJ1-2, with TRBD1 matching 7 bases. The V segment lost 6 bases and the J segment 5 bases; nucleotides outside the gene matches: 9. CDR3 length: 13 residues. Germline V gene sequence: CDR1 SQVTM, CDR2 ANQGSEA. CDR3 nucleotide sequence: TGCAGCGTCGCAGACAGGGTGGGGTATGGCTACACCTTC. This codes for CSVADRVGYGYTF. Drawing the rest from reference TRBV29-1 and TRBJ1-2, the complete variable domain is SAVISQKPSRDICQRGTSLTIQCQVDSQVTMMFWYRQQPGQSLTLIATANQGSEATYESGFVIDKFPISRPNLTFSTLTVSNMSPEDSSIYLCSVADRVGYGYTFGSGTRLTVV.

The chain uses TRBV4-1 and TRBJ1-1, with 7 positions matching TRBD1. The CDR3 has 14 residues. Per germline, CDR1 MGHRA and CDR2 YSYEKL. After removal of 3 bases from V and 2 bases from J, the junction contained 3 bases not matched to a gene. The CDR3 is CASSQWDSNTEAFF. The CDR3, as DNA: TGCGCCAGCAGCCAGTGGGACAGTAACACTGAAGCTTTCTTT.

The chain couples TRBV5-1 to TRBJ2-3; a possible D gene is TRBD2 (6 bases). The CDR3 has 14 residues. Trimming shortened V by 0 bases and J by 4 bases, and 9 bases separated the two germline ends. Germline loops: CDR1 SGHRS, CDR2 YFSETQ. In DNA form, the CDR3 reads TGCGCCAGCAGCTTGGAGTTAGCGGCAGATACGCAGTATTTT. This encodes CASSLELAADTQYF. The full variable domain, completed using reference TRBV5-1 and TRBJ2-3, is KAGVTQTPRYLIKTRGQQVTLSCSPISGHRSVSWYQQTPGQGLQFLFEYFSETQRNKGNFPGRFSGRQFSNSRSEMNVSTLELGDSALYLCASSLELAADTQYFGPGTRLTVL.

This rearrangement joins TRBV29-1 to TRBJ2-1, with TRBD1 identical over 9 bases. This CDR3 has 14 amino acids. Germline V gives CDR1 SQVTM, CDR2 ANQGSEA. With V trimmed by 4 bases and J by 1 base, 2 bases remained unmatched. The CDR3 bases are TGCAGCGTTGTTGGGACAGGGTCCTACAATGAGCAGTTCTTC. Translation: CSVVGTGSYNEQFF.

The gene calls are TRBV21-1 and TRBJ1-5; the table's D call, TRBD1, has no DNA check behind it. TRBV21-1 is reported as a pseudogene. This CDR3 is 18 amino acids long. The CDR3, as DNA: TGTGCCAGCAGCAAAACCAAGGGGAGGGACAGGGGGAGTCAGCCCCAGCATTTT. Its protein product is CASSKTKGRDRGSQPQHF.

The V and J genes are TRBV27 and TRBJ2-7, with TRBD1 matching over 7 bases. Unmatched junction bases numbered 8, after V lost 8 bases and J lost 1 base. The CDR3 is 14 amino acids. CDR1 and CDR2 from the germline V gene are MNHEY and SMNVEV (reference sequence). In DNA, the CDR3 is TGTGCCAGCCGCCCGGGACAGAGATCCTACGAGCAGTACTTC. It yields the protein CASRPGQRSYEQYF.

Details on this clone: The same CDR3 also results from other DNA sequences found in this sample. The genes are TRBV29-1 and TRBJ1-5; maybe TRBD1 (5 bases). V lost 4 bases to trimming and J lost 4 bases, with 8 bases between them. Germline assignment: CDR1 SQVTM and CDR2 ANQGSEA. CDR3 length: 12 residues. The CDR3 reads CSVGSGNQPQHF. CDR3 bases: TGCAGCGTTGGTTCAGGGAATCAGCCCCAGCATTTT. Full variable domain (remainder filled in from reference TRBV29-1 and TRBJ1-5): SAVISQKPSRDICQRGTSLTIQCQVDSQVTMMFWYRQQPGQSLTLIATANQGSEATYESGFVIDKFPISRPNLTFSTLTVSNMSPEDSSIYLCSVGSGNQPQHFGDGTRLSIL.

This rearrangement joins TRBV28 to TRBJ2-7, with D perhaps TRBD2 (6 bases). This CDR3 is built from 14 residues. Trimming took 7 bases from V and 3 from J, leaving 16 bases between them. Germline V gene data show CDR1 as MDHEN and CDR2 as SYDVKM. CDR3 nucleotide sequence: TGTGCCAGCATGCGAGAGGGACTCAACTACGAGCAGTACTTC. Translation: CASMREGLNYEQYF.

The V gene is TRBV2, the J gene TRBJ2-2; TRBD1 might be the D (6 bases). Germline-derived CDR1 and CDR2 are SNHLY and FYNNEI. Trimming removed 3 bases at V and 7 bases at J, with 15 bases between. This CDR3 has 15 residues. The DNA of the CDR3 is TGTGCCAGCAGTGACCGCCGGACGGACAGCGGGGAGCTGTTTTTT. Translation: CASSDRRTDSGELFF.

This chain links TRBV27 with TRBJ2-5; 7 bases are a match to TRBD1. Matching the DNA end better, TRBJ2-7 makes the J call doubtful. Germline CDR1 MNHEY, CDR2 SMNVEV (reference sequence). The CDR3 sequence is 13 residues long. The CDR3 DNA reads as TGTGCCAGCAGTTTAAACAGGGGCTACGAGCAGTACTTC. Protein sequence: CASSLNRGYEQYF.

The J gene is TRBJ2-3, the V gene TRBV21-1; no check of the table's D call, TRBD2, against the DNA was made. TRBV21-1 has pseudogene status. The CDR3 totals 17 residues. CDR3 coding DNA: TGTGCCAGCAGCAACTCCTCCCGGGACTACAACACAGATACGCAGTATTTT. This codes for CASSNSSRDYNTDTQYF.

This rearrangement joins TRBV28 to TRBJ2-3; 13 bases agree with TRBD2. J gave up 4 bases and V 4 bases, and 11 bases lay outside the gene matches. This CDR3 is built from 18 residues. Germline lookup yields CDR1 MDHEN and CDR2 SYDVKM. The DNA for the CDR3 is TGTGCCAGCAGTTCCCGACTAGCGGGGGGCTCGGTGGCAGATACGCAGTATTTT. Encoded protein: CASSSRLAGGSVADTQYF.

In its sample, this clone was seen a few times. The V gene is TRBV5-1, the J gene TRBJ1-3; 7 bases align to TRBD1. Per germline, CDR1 SGHRS and CDR2 YFSETQ. After removal of 4 bases from V and 1 base from J, the junction contained 2 bases not matched to a gene. The CDR3 has 14 amino acids. The CDR3 DNA is TGCGCCAGCAGCGCGGGACAGTCTGGAAACACCATATATTTT. Its translation is CASSAGQSGNTIYF. Filled out from reference TRBV5-1 and TRBJ1-3, the complete variable domain reads KAGVTQTPRYLIKTRGQQVTLSCSPISGHRSVSWYQQTPGQGLQFLFEYFSETQRNKGNFPGRFSGRQFSNSRSEMNVSTLELGDSALYLCASSAGQSGNTIYFGEGSWLTVV.

This clone was recorded a few times. The chain uses TRBV11-2 and TRBJ1-3; 8 nucleotides match TRBD1. Germline loops: CDR1 SGHAT, CDR2 FQNNGV. V lost 3 bases to trimming and J lost 0 bases; unmatched junction nucleotides: 4. This CDR3 contains 16 residues. The DNA of the CDR3 is TGTGCCAGCAGCTTTAACAGGGGGTCCTCTGGAAACACCATATATTTT. This translates into CASSFNRGSSGNTIYF. The full variable domain, in which reference TRBV11-2 and TRBJ1-3 provide the parts outside the CDR3, is EAGVAQSPRYKIIEKRQSVAFWCNPISGHATLYWYQQILGQGPKLLIQFQNNGVVDDSQLPKDRFSAERLKGVDSTLKIQPAKLEDSAVYLCASSFNRGSSGNTIYFGEGSWLTVV.

CDR3 loop: CASSAGFATNEKLFF. The CDR3 DNA sequence: TGTGCCAGCAGTGCCGGTTTCGCAACTAATGAAAAACTGTTTTTT. The V gene is TRBV6-1, the J gene TRBJ1-4; D is undetermined. CDR3 length equals 15 residues. V was cut by 4 bases and J by 0 bases, with 9 bases left in between. Germline V gene data show CDR1 as MNHNS and CDR2 as SASEGT.

The chain links TRBV5-1 to TRBJ2-2; 8 nucleotides line up with TRBD1. The CDR3 is made up of 16 amino acids. CDR1 SGHRS and CDR2 YFSETQ come from the germline V gene. J lost 2 bases, V lost 4 bases, and 7 bases had no gene match. The DNA of the CDR3 is TGCGCCAGCAGCAGAGGGACAGGACTAAACACCGGGGAGCTGTTTTTT. Residues: CASSRGTGLNTGELFF. The variable domain in full, with the rest retrieved from reference TRBV5-1 and TRBJ2-2, is KAGVTQTPRYLIKTRGQQVTLSCSPISGHRSVSWYQQTPGQGLQFLFEYFSETQRNKGNFPGRFSGRQFSNSRSEMNVSTLELGDSALYLCASSRGTGLNTGELFFGEGSRLTVL.

The rearrangement joins TRBV5-1 to TRBJ2-1; D perhaps matches TRBD2 (6 bases). Trimming removed 4 bases from V and 8 bases from J, with 16 bases in between. Germline CDR1 is SGHRS and CDR2 is YFSETQ. The CDR3 is made up of 14 amino acids. The CDR3 DNA reads as TGCGCCAGCAGCACCGGGTCCTGGGGGGATGAGCAGTTCTTC. This sequence encodes CASSTGSWGDEQFF. Full variable domain (missing parts from reference TRBV5-1 and TRBJ2-1): KAGVTQTPRYLIKTRGQQVTLSCSPISGHRSVSWYQQTPGQGLQFLFEYFSETQRNKGNFPGRFSGRQFSNSRSEMNVSTLELGDSALYLCASSTGSWGDEQFFGPGTRLTVL.

This rearrangement joins TRBV23-1 to TRBJ2-6; TRBD1 aligns across 7 bases. TRBV23-1 is an ORF, and what it does is uncertain. Germline trimming cut 2 bases from V and 0 bases from J; bases unmatched to any gene: 7. The CDR3 consists of 18 residues. The CDR3 loop reads CASSQPRDSLSGANVLTF. The CDR3 DNA reads as TGCGCCAGCAGTCAACCCCGGGACAGCCTCTCTGGGGCCAACGTCCTGACTTTC.

The V call is TRBV9, the J call TRBJ2-4, with D tentatively TRBD2 (5 bases). From germline, CDR1 is SGDLS and CDR2 YYNGEE. V lost 0 bases to trimming and J lost 8 bases, with 9 bases between them. There are 13 residues in the CDR3. The CDR3, as DNA: TGTGCCAGCAGCGTAGGCCTGGAGGACATTCAGTACTTC. This codes for CASSVGLEDIQYF.

Comments on this clone: Other DNA sequences in this sample translate to the same CDR3. This rearrangement joins TRBV6-6 to TRBJ2-3, with D possibly being TRBD1 (5 bases). V was shortened by 5 bases and J by 2 bases, with 14 bases between the two germline ends. The CDR3 is 15 residues long. From germline, CDR1 is MNHNY and CDR2 SVGAGI (reference sequence). CDR3 residues: CASSTWAGNTDTQYF. In nucleotides, the CDR3 is TGTGCCAGCAGTACTTGGGCAGGGAACACAGATACGCAGTATTTT.

This chain connects TRBV6-5 to TRBJ1-1; D is uncertain. The CDR3 is made up of 14 amino acids. Germline CDR1 MNHEY, CDR2 SVGAGI. V was pared by 2 bases and J by 0 bases, with 7 bases between. The CDR3 DNA reads as TGTGCCAGCAGTTACGCCGGTTTGAACACTGAAGCTTTCTTT. Protein: CASSYAGLNTEAFF.

The chain recombines TRBV7-7 with TRBJ1-5, with a tentative D call TRBD1 (5 bases). The germline CDR1 and CDR2 sequences are SSHAT and FNYEAQ (reference sequence). Trimming removed 5 bases at V and 4 bases at J, with 9 bases between. This CDR3 is built from 13 residues. The CDR3 DNA sequence: TGTGCCAGCAGCATGGGGCCAAATCAGCCCCAGCATTTT. This encodes CASSMGPNQPQHF.

V is TRBV5-1 and J is TRBJ2-5; D may be TRBD1 (5 bases). This CDR3 spans 15 amino acids. V lost 7 bases, J lost 1 base, and 17 bases lay in between. From germline, CDR1 is SGHRS and CDR2 YFSETQ. CDR3 nucleotides: TGCGCCAGCTCCCGACAGAGACACATCCAAGAGACCCAGTACTTC. The encoded protein is CASSRQRHIQETQYF.

Details on this clone: The sample has other DNA sequences that encode this CDR3 too. CDR3 residues: CASSESRGGGSFF. CDR3 sequence (DNA): TGCGCCAGCAGCGAATCGCGGGGGGGAGGGTCTTTCTTT. The chain links TRBV10-2 to TRBJ1-1; TRBD1 might be the D (5 bases). Germline V gives CDR1 WSHSY, CDR2 SAAADI. The CDR3 extends over 13 amino acids. The ends were cut back, 6 bases at V and 12 bases at J, with 20 bases in the middle.